Shown below are 14 T cell receptor beta chains from a single sample sequenced in a study of post-analysis software for immune sequencing data. Findings and limits, study-wide: A few TRBV segments appeared more often in patients than in controls, and TRBV5-6, TRBV5-1 and TRBV20-1 were among these.

Unique-molecular-identifier-tagged TCR beta cDNA libraries were used. TCRdb re-derived calls from the PCR reads in MiXCR, one entry per CDR3 protein. The sample lists about 770,000 distinct CDR3 sequences, around 45% occurring once. These TCRs are of unknown antigen specificity. The specimen was blood. All receptors come from a girl aged 5-17 years with multiple sclerosis.

V is TRBV9 and J is TRBJ2-3; D ambiguous. The CDR3 covers 15 residues. Germline CDR1 reads SGDLS; CDR2 reads YYNGEE. V was shortened by 4 bases and J by 0 bases, with 12 bases between the two germline ends. CDR3 bases: TGTGCCAGCAGCCCAGTCGCAGATAGCACAGATACGCAGTATTTT. It codes for CASSPVADSTDTQYF.

This clonotype was picked up a small number of times. CDR3 sequence reads: CASSFLALAQETQYF. CDR3 sequence (DNA): TGCGCCAGCAGCTTCCTAGCCTTGGCTCAAGAGACCCAGTACTTC. The chain is built from TRBV5-1 and TRBJ2-4; tentative D call: TRBD2 (5 bases). TRBJ2-5 explains the end of the DNA better; the J call may be wrong. The CDR3 contains 15 residues. Germline assignment: CDR1 SGHRS and CDR2 YFSETQ.

The chain employs TRBV5-1 and TRBJ2-1, with D perhaps given as TRBD1 or TRBD2 (5 bases each). V dropped 4 bases and J dropped 15 bases, with 23 bases sitting between them. CDR1 SGHRS and CDR2 YFSETQ come from the germline V gene. The CDR3 has 14 residues. The CDR3 DNA reads as TGCGCCAGCAGCACATCTATCCGGGACCGCCCCCCGTTCTTC. Translated: CASSTSIRDRPPFF.

The gene calls are TRBV20-1 and TRBJ2-6; TRBD2 matches 8 bases. The CDR3 totals 16 residues. From germline, CDR1 is DFQATT and CDR2 SNEGSKA (reference sequence). After removal of 0 bases from V and 3 bases from J, the junction contained 4 bases not matched to a gene. The chain's CDR3 is CSARDRGGVGANVLTF. CDR3 nucleotides: TGCAGTGCTAGAGATCGGGGGGGTGTTGGGGCCAACGTCCTGACTTTC.

This clonotype turned up a few times. The chain uses TRBV7-8 and TRBJ2-7; 8 bases match TRBD2. The CDR3 is 16 residues long. V was clipped by 5 bases and J by 4 bases; unmatched bases: 13. The germline V gene encodes CDR1 SGHVS and CDR2 FQNEAQ. The CDR3 is CASSISGSLFQYEQYF. CDR3 DNA sequence: TGTGCCAGCAGCATAAGCGGGAGCTTATTTCAGTACGAGCAGTACTTC.

The V call is TRBV6-5, the J call TRBJ2-4; 8 bases are shared with TRBD1. The J segment lost 1 base and the V segment lost 6 bases, leaving 8 bases of the junction unmatched. CDR3 length: 16 amino acids. Germline V CDR1 and CDR2: MNHEY, SVGAGI. CDR3 bases: TGTGCCAGCAGCCCGGACAGGGTATCGGCCAAAAACATTCAGTACTTC. The encoded protein is CASSPDRVSAKNIQYF.

The chain employs TRBV7-9 and TRBJ2-7; unclear D gene. The ends were cut back, 5 bases at V and 5 bases at J, with 13 bases in the middle. The CDR3 contains 13 residues. The germline CDR1 and CDR2 sequences are SEHNR and FQNEAQ (reference sequence). The CDR3 loop reads CASSPYTIDEQYF. CDR3 bases: TGTGCCAGCAGCCCCTACACGATCGACGAGCAGTACTTC.

The chain has TRBV27 and TRBJ1-1; 9 bases line up with TRBD1. J was trimmed by 11 bases and V by 4 bases; bases with no gene match: 5. The germline V gene has CDR1 MNHEY and CDR2 SMNVEV (reference sequence). This CDR3 has 12 amino acids. In DNA, the CDR3 is TGTGCCAGCAGTTCACAGGGGGCGAAGGCTTTCTTT. Translation gives CASSSQGAKAFF.

This rearrangement joins TRBV2 to TRBJ1-4; D unclear. The CDR3 covers 17 residues. Germline-derived CDR1 and CDR2 are SNHLY and FYNNEI. Trimming removed 3 bases from V and 5 bases from J, with 19 bases in between. CDR3 loop: CASSDFSRRRQNEKLFF. CDR3 DNA sequence: TGTGCCAGCAGTGATTTTTCTAGGAGAAGACAAAATGAAAAACTGTTTTTT.

The chain recombines TRBV5-1 with TRBJ1-6, with 7 bases matching TRBD1. CDR3 length equals 15 residues. Germline CDR1 and CDR2: SGHRS and YFSETQ. Trimming removed 4 bases from V and 9 bases from J; junction bases left unmatched: 10. This CDR3 reads CASSPATGVSSPLHF. The DNA for the CDR3 is TGCGCCAGCAGCCCGGCTACAGGGGTGAGTTCACCCCTCCACTTT.

A few counts support this clonotype. This sequence joins TRBV20-1 and TRBJ2-5; D unclear. Trimming stripped 5 bases from V and 3 bases from J, with 16 bases between. In germline, CDR1 is DFQATT, CDR2 SNEGSKA (reference sequence). The CDR3 length is 14 residues. The CDR3 loop reads CSAQTGWGKETQYF. CDR3 sequence (DNA): TGCAGTGCTCAGACCGGGTGGGGTAAAGAGACCCAGTACTTC.

The rearrangement uses TRBV5-1 and TRBJ1-5; weak D call: TRBD1 (5 bases). The ends were cut back, 7 bases at V and 6 bases at J, with 17 bases in the middle. Germline V gene lookup returns CDR1 SGHRS and CDR2 YFSETQ. CDR3 length equals 14 residues. CDR3 amino acids: CASGGSCLRQPQHF. The CDR3 DNA is TGCGCCAGCGGGGGGTCTTGCCTCCGTCAGCCCCAGCATTTT.

The chain has TRBV20-1 and TRBJ1-5, with TRBD1 as a possible D gene (5 bases). Germline lookup yields CDR1 DFQATT and CDR2 SNEGSKA (reference sequence). The CDR3 is 17 residues long. The ends were cut back, 5 bases at V and 0 bases at J, with 20 bases in the middle. The CDR3 is CSARGTLRRYSNQPQHF. CDR3 DNA: TGCAGTGCTCGCGGGACCCTCCGAAGGTATAGCAATCAGCCCCAGCATTTT.

This chain joins TRBV2 and TRBJ2-7, with D uncertain. CDR1 and CDR2 from the germline V gene are SNHLY and FYNNEI. The V gene lost 2 bases and the J gene lost 6 bases, with 5 bases spanning the gap. CDR3 length: 11 residues. The CDR3 coding sequence is TGTGCCAGCAGTGAATTGGGCGAGCAGTACTTC. Amino acids: CASSELGEQYF.